Listed below are T cell receptor beta chains from one sample, sequenced in a study of immune cell composition in non-small cell lung cancer. Method: immunoSEQ multiplex PCR; TCRdb's copy keeps in-frame clones and lacks some. The repertoire includes 5,200 or so clones, around nine tenths of them detected once, and 5.8% sits in the top ten. The sequencing sample was made of non-adjacent lung tissue. Receptors originate from a human donor with non-small cell lung cancer. Some clones in this sample may be carry-over from other donors' samples. Each CDR3 is given with its conserved first and last residue. A D gene is named only where the DNA matches it firmly. The size of a clone is reported for some rows only, either as once, few or many, or as a class for expanded clones.

V gene	D gene	J gene	clone size	CDR3 protein	CDR3 DNA
TRBV7-3	TRBD2	TRBJ2-2	few	CASSQGLGDTGELFF	TGTGCCAGCAGCCAAGGACTAGGCGACACCGGGGAGCTGTTTTTT
TRBV5-4	TRBD1	TRBJ1-2	NA	CASSTQTGGFYGYTF	TGTGCCAGCAGCACCCAGACAGGGGGCTTCTATGGCTACACCTTC
TRBV11-2	TRBD1	TRBJ2-1	NA	CASSFDRVNEQFF	TGTGCCAGCAGCTTCGACAGGGTTAATGAGCAGTTCTTC
TRBV4-3	TRBD1	TRBJ2-3	NA	CASSPGTGGLDTQYF	TGCGCCAGCAGCCCGGGGACAGGGGGCTTGGATACGCAGTATTTT
TRBV4-1	TRBD1	TRBJ1-2	NA	CASSQDRGLSSGYTF	TGCGCCAGCAGCCAAGACAGGGGGCTATCTTCTGGCTACACCTTC
TRBV1	NA	TRBJ2-3	once	CTSSQEAPSGRASYTQYF	TGCACCAGCAGCCAAGAAGCACCTAGCGGGAGGGCGAGCTATACGCAGTATTTT
TRBV7-9	NA	TRBJ1-2	NA	CASSTWDGGTPYGYTF	TGTGCCAGCAGCACCTGGGACGGAGGGACTCCCTATGGCTACACCTTC
TRBV6-1	TRBD2	TRBJ2-1	NA	CASSPLWGGSNEQFF	TGTGCCAGCAGCCCCCTTTGGGGAGGGAGCAATGAGCAGTTCTTC
TRBV7-2	NA	TRBJ2-7	once	CASSLVVGSPSSYEQYF	TGTGCCAGCAGCTTAGTCGTGGGTAGCCCCAGCTCCTACGAGCAGTACTTC
TRBV18	NA	TRBJ1-2	NA	CASSPGVVGYTF	TGTGCCAGCTCGCCCGGGGTTGTTGGCTACACCTTC